This paragraph reports one TCR beta chain. TCRdb called the 5' RACE reads again in MiXCR, with one record for every CDR3 protein. Of around 40,000 distinct CDR3 sequences in the sample, roughly 5.7% were seen once. This record belongs to a study of early T cells in non-severe SARS-CoV-2 infection. The CDR3 runs 14 residues. Germline CDR1 is LGHDT and CDR2 is YNNKEL (reference sequence). V was clipped by 3 bases and J by 3 bases; unmatched bases: 4. This chain uses TRBV3-1 with TRBJ1-2, with 7 bases aligning to TRBD1. Sequenced sample: whole blood. This TCR was recovered from an adult who was a healthcare worker with PCR-confirmed SARS-CoV-2 infection or an uninfected control (not recorded which). The CDR3 reads CASSQRGLDYGYTF. As DNA, the CDR3 is TGTGCCAGCAGCCAGAGGGGGCTTGACTATGGCTACACCTTC.